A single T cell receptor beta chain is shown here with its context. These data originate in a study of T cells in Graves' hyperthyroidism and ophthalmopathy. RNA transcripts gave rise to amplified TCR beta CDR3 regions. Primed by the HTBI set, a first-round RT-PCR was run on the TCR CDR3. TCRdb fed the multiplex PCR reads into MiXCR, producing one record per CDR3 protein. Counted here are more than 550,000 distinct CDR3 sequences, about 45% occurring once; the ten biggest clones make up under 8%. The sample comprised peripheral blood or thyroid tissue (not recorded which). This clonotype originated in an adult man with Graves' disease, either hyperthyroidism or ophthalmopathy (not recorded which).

The DNA for the CDR3 is TGTGCCAGCAGTGAAGTTTGGGACAGGTCTGGGGCCAACGTCCTGACTTTC. Its translation is CASSEVWDRSGANVLTF. The gene calls are TRBV6-1 and TRBJ2-6; 8 nucleotides line up with TRBD1. V shed 1 base and J 1 base; nucleotides not matched to a gene: 3. This CDR3 has 17 residues. Per the germline V gene, CDR1 is MNHNS and CDR2 is SASEGT.